This T cell receptor beta chain was sequenced in a study of cytomegalovirus exposure and HLA in healthy donors. Turning to the study itself: The study's early data release held approximately 91 million unique TCRs from HLA-typed donors.

PCR involved 60 Vbeta and 13 Jbeta primers. Generated by immunoSEQ multiplex PCR, the TCRdb table keeps only in-frame clones and is missing some. Of 99,000 or so clones in the sample, about 80% were seen once. There are 17 residues in the CDR3. Germline loops: CDR1 SGHNT, CDR2 YYREEE (reference sequence). Losses at the gene ends were 3 bases for V and 0 bases for J; bases not matched to a gene: 9. Sequencing was carried out using PBMCs. The sequence came from a middle-aged man in good health and CMV-seropositive. J is TRBJ2-7 and V is TRBV5-4, with TRBD1 matching 10 bases. CDR3 nucleotide sequence: TGTGCCAGCAGCTCCGGGACAGGGGAAATTCTCTCCTACGAGCAGTACTTC. Protein sequence: CASSSGTGEILSYEQYF.